Below, 20 T cell receptor beta chains from the same sample are listed, as sequenced in a study of blood T cells in healthy people across ages. Combining a sample-barcoded 5' primer with a J-beta primer mix, a second PCR ran for roughly 7 to 11 cycles. TCRdb reanalysed the 5' RACE reads using MiXCR and keeps one entry per CDR3 protein. The sample lists 1.8 million or so distinct CDR3 sequences, about two fifths occurring once. Sequenced input: blood. These receptors were obtained from a human donor in good health.

This clonotype was seen just once. The rearrangement links TRBV12-3 or TRBV12-4 to TRBJ1-5; 8 nucleotides line up with TRBD1. V shed 6 bases, J shed 4 bases, and the junction held 8 bases outside the gene matches. This CDR3 region has 15 residues. The CDR3 sequence is CASSSLDRENQPQHF. DNA for the CDR3: TGTGCCAGCAGCTCCTTGGACAGGGAGAATCAGCCCCAGCATTTT.

Only a few counts were recorded for this clonotype. The chain carries TRBV20-1 and TRBJ1-6; the match to TRBD1 covers 9 bases. Trimming at V came to 6 bases and at J to 11 bases, leaving 11 bases not matched to a gene. Germline V gene sequence: CDR1 DFQATT, CDR2 SNEGSKA (reference sequence). This CDR3 spans 14 amino acids. The CDR3 DNA reads as TGCAGTGCACGTACAGGGGGCGAAGAGGCACCCCTCCACTTT. Amino acid sequence: CSARTGGEEAPLHF.

This clonotype was detected a few times. This chain links TRBV18 with TRBJ2-7, with D unclear. The CDR3 has 16 amino acids. Germline lookup yields CDR1 KGHSH and CDR2 LQKENI. V lost 9 bases, J lost 2 bases, and 23 bases lay in between. CDR3 coding DNA: TGTGCCAGTCCTACGACGGAGATCGAGGCTACCTACGAGCAGTACTTC. It translates to CASPTTEIEATYEQYF. The full variable domain, completed using reference TRBV18 and TRBJ2-7, is NAGVMQNPRHLVRRRGQEARLRCSPMKGHSHVYWYRQLPEEGLKFMVYLQKENIIDESGMPKERFSAEFPKEGPSILRIQQVVRGDSAAYFCASPTTEIEATYEQYFGPGTRLTVT.

V is TRBV27 and J is TRBJ1-4; D uncertain. The CDR3 covers 15 residues. V gave up 6 bases and J gave up 5 bases, with 16 bases separating them. Germline assignment: CDR1 MNHEY and CDR2 SMNVEV (reference sequence). CDR3 amino acids: CASRSDSRRNEKLFF. The CDR3 nucleotides read TGTGCCAGCAGATCTGATTCCCGGCGGAATGAAAAACTGTTTTTT.

There are many counts of this clonotype. The V and J genes are TRBV7-9 and TRBJ2-5, with 9 bases matching TRBD2. The V gene end was trimmed by 0 bases and the J gene end by 1 base; junction bases not matched to a gene: 0. This CDR3 is 15 amino acids long. Germline lookup yields CDR1 SEHNR and CDR2 FQNEAQ (reference sequence). Here the CDR3 DNA reads TGTGCCAGCAGCTTAGCTAGCGGGGGCCAAGAGACCCAGTACTTC. Its protein is CASSLASGGQETQYF.

The V gene is TRBV12-5, the J gene TRBJ2-4, with 7 bases aligning to TRBD1. CDR3 length equals 16 residues. Trimming cost V 1 base and J 4 bases; bases outside gene matches: 7. CDR1 is LGHNT, CDR2 FRNRAP, per germline. The CDR3 DNA reads as TGTGCTAGTGGTTTGGCACCAGGGGGTGATAAAAACATTCAGTACTTC. This gives the protein CASGLAPGGDKNIQYF.

This chain joins TRBV7-2 and TRBJ1-4, with D tentatively TRBD1 (6 bases). V gave up 2 bases and J gave up 4 bases, with 11 bases separating them. The CDR3 has 15 amino acids. Germline V gene sequence: CDR1 SGHTA, CDR2 FQGNSA. The CDR3 region is CASSLYGGLNEKLFF. The DNA of the CDR3 is TGTGCCAGCAGCTTATATGGGGGCCTTAATGAAAAACTGTTTTTT. The whole variable domain, filled in from reference TRBV7-2 and TRBJ1-4, reads GAGVSQSPSNKVTEKGKDVELRCDPISGHTALYWYRQSLGQGLEFLIYFQGNSAPDKSGLPSDRFSAERTGGSVSTLTIQRTQQEDSAVYLCASSLYGGLNEKLFFGSGTQLSVL.

The chain combines TRBV4-3 with TRBJ1-1; maybe TRBD1 (6 bases). Germline assignment: CDR1 LGHNA and CDR2 YSLEER. The germline V and J ends were trimmed by 4 bases and 5 bases, with 17 bases remaining between them. The CDR3 covers 15 residues. CDR3 nucleotide sequence: TGCGCCAGCAGCCGATGGCGGGGGCGCGATACTGAAGCTTTCTTT. As protein: CASSRWRGRDTEAFF.

The chain has TRBV6-5 and TRBJ2-1; 8 bases line up with TRBD2. J gave up 6 bases and V 0 bases, and 7 bases lay outside the gene matches. CDR3 size: 16 residues. Germline V gene lookup returns CDR1 MNHEY and CDR2 SVGAGI. This CDR3 reads CASSYSGGDHLNEQFF. The CDR3 DNA sequence: TGTGCCAGCAGTTACTCCGGGGGGGACCACCTCAATGAGCAGTTCTTC.

The chain employs TRBV11-3 and TRBJ2-3; the D call may be TRBD1 or TRBD2 (6 bases each). Germline loops: CDR1 SGHNT, CDR2 YENEEA. This CDR3 is built from 14 residues. V lost 7 bases, J lost 0 bases, and 11 bases lay in between. The CDR3 loop is CASNGGPSTDTQYF. Here the CDR3 DNA reads TGTGCCAGCAATGGGGGGCCGAGCACAGATACGCAGTATTTT.

This clonotype was recorded a few times. The chain couples TRBV5-1 to TRBJ2-7; no definite D call. CDR1 and CDR2 from the germline V gene are SGHRS and YFSETQ. V lost 0 bases, J lost 2 bases, and 12 bases lay in between. This CDR3 region has 15 residues. The CDR3 nucleotides are TGCGCCAGCAGCTTGGGGCGGTCAGAACCCTACGAGCAGTACTTC. This codes for CASSLGRSEPYEQYF. Full variable domain (outside the CDR3, taken from reference TRBV5-1 and TRBJ2-7): KAGVTQTPRYLIKTRGQQVTLSCSPISGHRSVSWYQQTPGQGLQFLFEYFSETQRNKGNFPGRFSGRQFSNSRSEMNVSTLELGDSALYLCASSLGRSEPYEQYFGPGTRLTVT.

V gene TRBV5-1 combines with J gene TRBJ2-5, with D unresolved. Germline loops: CDR1 SGHRS, CDR2 YFSETQ. Trimming shortened V by 5 bases and J by 5 bases, and 13 bases separated the two germline ends. The CDR3 loop spans 13 amino acids. The CDR3, as DNA: TGCGCCAGCAGAAGGGCACTTGCGGAGACCCAGTACTTC. It specifies CASRRALAETQYF.

This clonotype was observed a few times. The J gene is TRBJ1-2, the V gene TRBV4-1, with TRBD1 as a possible D gene (6 bases). The CDR3 contains 16 residues. Germline V gives CDR1 MGHRA, CDR2 YSYEKL. Trimming removed 1 base at V and 6 bases at J, with 18 bases between. CDR3 protein: CASSQVAGRGANGYTF. The DNA of the CDR3 is TGCGCCAGCAGCCAAGTAGCAGGGCGGGGGGCTAATGGCTACACCTTC.

The chain recombines TRBV7-9 with TRBJ2-7; D gene uncertain. The CDR3 contains 12 residues. Trimming pared 5 bases from V and 4 bases from J, leaving 9 bases between. CDR1 and CDR2 from the germline V gene are SEHNR and FQNEAQ (reference sequence). CDR3 sequence: CASSTPLYEQYF. The CDR3 DNA reads TGTGCCAGCAGCACTCCCCTTTACGAGCAGTACTTC.

V and J are TRBV12-3 or TRBV12-4 and TRBJ2-5; 7 positions agree with TRBD1. The CDR3 is 13 residues long. J gave up 11 bases and V 5 bases, and 11 bases lay outside the gene matches. The CDR3 spells CASSPTGANEQYF. DNA of the CDR3: TGTGCCAGCAGTCCAACAGGGGCCAATGAGCAGTACTTC.

This clonotype was detected once. The chain links TRBV24-1 to TRBJ1-5, with D uncertain. CDR1 KGHDR and CDR2 SFDVKD come from the germline V gene. Trimming pared 6 bases from V and 0 bases from J, leaving 5 bases between. The CDR3 is 13 residues long. CDR3 region: CATSSHSNQPQHF. DNA of the CDR3: TGTGCCACCAGTTCCCATAGCAATCAGCCCCAGCATTTT.

This chain links TRBV18 with TRBJ2-3; no clear D gene. CDR1 is KGHSH and CDR2 is LQKENI in the germline V gene. This CDR3 is 16 amino acids long. Trimming stripped 3 bases from V and 1 base from J, with 14 bases between. CDR3 in DNA: TGTGCCAGCTCACCCCCTCTGACCGGAGGCACAGATACGCAGTATTTT. Translating gives CASSPPLTGGTDTQYF.

This clonotype was detected only a few times. The rearrangement joins TRBV4-3 to TRBJ1-4; D unclear. The CDR3 runs to 16 residues. Germline CDR1 reads LGHNA; CDR2 reads YSLEER. V was trimmed by 0 bases and J by 7 bases, leaving 15 bases between them. CDR3 in DNA: TGCGCCAGCAGCCAAGATAGCCCCAAGGATTCTGAAAAACTGTTTTTT. It specifies CASSQDSPKDSEKLFF.

This clonotype has only a few counts. The gene calls are TRBV20-1 and TRBJ2-6, with 8 nucleotides matching TRBD1. CDR1 is DFQATT, CDR2 SNEGSKA, per germline (reference sequence). V was pared by 4 bases and J by 0 bases, with 5 bases of the junction left unmatched. The CDR3 has 16 residues. The DNA of the CDR3 is TGCAGTGCTACCACTGGACAGGGCTCTGGGGCCAACGTCCTGACTTTC. It is translated as CSATTGQGSGANVLTF.

This sequence joins TRBV7-8 and TRBJ2-1, with TRBD1 matching 12 bases. V shed 1 base, J shed 7 bases, and the junction held 8 bases outside the gene matches. The CDR3 length is 17 residues. CDR1 is SGHVS and CDR2 is FQNEAQ in the germline V gene. The CDR3 loop reads CASSLVGRDRGHNEQFF. The CDR3 nucleotides are TGTGCCAGCAGCTTAGTCGGGCGGGACAGGGGGCATAATGAGCAGTTCTTC.